The following is a TCR beta chain sequence with its context. These data belong to a study of blood T cell repertoires in COVID-19. For the study at large: The origin of the acute and convalescent COVID-19 samples was the United States, Italy and Spain.

Original handling: Cell counts per sample came from amplifying reference gene primers. Generated by immunoSEQ multiplex PCR, the TCRdb table keeps only in-frame clones and is missing some. D and trimming were read from the DNA, whereas the V and J calls and clone size are those reported in that table. The table includes some 290,000 clones, around 87% detected once. From germline, CDR1 is LGHNA and CDR2 YNFKEQ. V lost 1 base, J lost 4 bases, and 0 bases stayed unmatched. The CDR3 contains 14 residues. V and J are TRBV4-2 and TRBJ1-2; 10 nucleotides match TRBD1. The source is a woman aged 50 to 60 who had recovered from COVID-19. The specimen was peripheral blood. Here the CDR3 DNA reads TGTGCCAGCAGCCAAGGACAGGGGGCCTATGGCTACACCTTC. Its protein is CASSQGQGAYGYTF.